Each of the 16 T cell receptor beta chains below was sequenced from the same sample in a study of blood T cell repertoires in COVID-19. Clones were read by immunoSEQ multiplex PCR, and TCRdb kept only the in-frame ones, dropping some. The table lists roughly 150,000 clones, approximately 78% of them singletons. The sample taken for sequencing was peripheral blood. All receptors derive from a woman older than 75 with acute or convalescent COVID-19.

The J gene is TRBJ2-7, the V gene TRBV11-2, with 10 bases identical to TRBD2. Looked up from germline, CDR1 is SGHAT and CDR2 is FQNNGV. The length of the CDR3 is 14 residues. The V gene end was trimmed by 3 bases and the J gene end by 4 bases; junction bases not matched to a gene: 3. CDR3 nucleotide sequence: TGTGCCAGCAGCTTTCTAGCGGGGGAATACGAGCAGTACTTC. This encodes CASSFLAGEYEQYF.

This chain links TRBV11-2 with TRBJ2-7; no clear D. V dropped 5 bases and J dropped 2 bases, with 10 bases sitting between them. Germline loops: CDR1 SGHAT, CDR2 FQNNGV. The length of the CDR3 is 13 residues. CDR3 nucleotide sequence: TGTGCCAGCAGCAATAATTTTCCCTACGAGCAGTACTTC. Its translation: CASSNNFPYEQYF.

The chain combines TRBV5-1 with TRBJ2-4; D gene uncertain. The CDR3 is 15 residues long. Trimming left V 2 bases short and J 0 bases short, with 9 bases between. Per germline, CDR1 SGHRS and CDR2 YFSETQ. Here the CDR3 DNA reads TGCGCCAGCAGCTTAGAATCAGTAGCCAAAAACATTCAGTACTTC. Its protein product is CASSLESVAKNIQYF.

The gene calls are TRBV20-1 and TRBJ1-2, with a weak D call TRBD1 (6 bases). The germline CDR1 and CDR2 sequences are DFQATT and SNEGSKA (reference sequence). V lost 3 bases, J lost 8 bases, and 19 bases lay in between. CDR3 length: 14 amino acids. The CDR3 protein is CSASKTGTFPGYTF. The CDR3 DNA is TGCAGTGCTAGTAAGACCGGGACATTTCCCGGCTACACCTTC.

This chain links TRBV5-1 with TRBJ1-4; 8 bases are a match to TRBD1. Per germline, CDR1 SGHRS and CDR2 YFSETQ. The CDR3 contains 16 residues. Trimming removed 2 bases from V and 2 bases from J; junction bases left unmatched: 5. The CDR3 loop is CASSLEQGGTNEKLFF. CDR3 DNA: TGCGCCAGCAGCTTAGAACAGGGGGGGACTAATGAAAAACTGTTTTTT.

With regard to this clone: The same CDR3 arises from other DNA sequences in this sample as well. The chain employs TRBV7-9 and TRBJ2-1; 8 nucleotides align to TRBD2. CDR3 length equals 14 residues. Losses at the gene ends were 5 bases for V and 10 bases for J; bases not matched to a gene: 10. Looked up from germline, CDR1 is SEHNR and CDR2 is FQNEAQ (reference sequence). This chain's CDR3 is CASSQLAATGEQFF. In nucleotides, the CDR3 is TGTGCCAGCAGCCAACTAGCGGCTACAGGGGAGCAGTTCTTC.

The CDR3 protein is CASSQGRFANNSPLHF. CDR3 bases: TGCGCCAGCAGCCAAGGGAGGTTCGCGAATAATTCACCCCTCCACTTT. This chain uses TRBV4-1 with TRBJ1-6, with no clear D. There are 16 residues in the CDR3. V lost 1 base and J 5 bases, leaving 12 bases between the germline ends. The germline V gene encodes CDR1 MGHRA and CDR2 YSYEKL.

The J gene is TRBJ2-1, the V gene TRBV3-1 (or the pseudogene TRBV3-2); 8 bases fit TRBD2. V shed 0 bases, J shed 4 bases, and the junction held 5 bases outside the gene matches. Germline CDR1 reads LGHDT; CDR2 reads YNNKEL (reference sequence). The length of the CDR3 is 16 residues. CDR3: CASSQDRSGGYNEQFF. In nucleotides, the CDR3 is TGTGCCAGCAGCCAAGATAGGAGCGGGGGTTACAATGAGCAGTTCTTC.

The chain couples TRBV12-3 or TRBV12-4 to TRBJ1-2, with D uncertain. The V and J ends lost 8 bases and 8 bases respectively, with 18 bases between them. This CDR3 contains 13 residues. The CDR3 coding sequence is TGTGCCAGCTTATCCGGCCCGCCGGAGGGCTACACCTTC. Its protein product is CASLSGPPEGYTF.

This sequence joins TRBV19 and TRBJ1-2; TRBD1 is a possible D gene (5 bases). There are 12 residues in the CDR3. The ends were cut back, 5 bases at V and 3 bases at J, with 7 bases in the middle. CDR1 is LNHDA, CDR2 SQIVND, per germline (reference sequence). CDR3 sequence (DNA): TGTGCCAGTAGTCTGGGGCACTATGGCTACACCTTC. Amino acids: CASSLGHYGYTF.

V and J are TRBV19 and TRBJ1-2; weak D call: TRBD1 (5 bases). Per germline, CDR1 LNHDA and CDR2 SQIVND (reference sequence). The CDR3 length is 14 residues. Trimming took 0 bases from V and 8 from J, leaving 13 bases between them. CDR3 nucleotide sequence: TGTGCCAGTAGTATAGATCCAGGGTCCGGAGGCTACACCTTC. Encoded protein: CASSIDPGSGGYTF. The full variable domain, with the rest looked up from reference TRBV19 and TRBJ1-2, is DGGITQSPKYLFRKEGQNVTLSCEQNLNHDAMYWYRQDPGQGLRLIYYSQIVNDFQKGDIAEGYSVSREKKESFPLTVTSAQKNPTAFYLCASSIDPGSGGYTFGSGTRLTVV.

This sequence joins TRBV2 and TRBJ1-2; 7 nucleotides agree with TRBD1. Looked up from germline, CDR1 is SNHLY and CDR2 is FYNNEI. Trimming removed 5 bases from V and 8 bases from J; junction bases left unmatched: 8. This CDR3 comprises 13 residues. DNA of the CDR3: TGTGCCAGCAGTCGGGCAGGGGGAGTCGGCTACACCTTC. Translation: CASSRAGGVGYTF.

The chain employs TRBV7-2 and TRBJ1-2, with TRBD1 identical over 7 bases. The CDR3 contains 13 residues. Germline trimming cut 2 bases from V and 7 bases from J; bases unmatched to any gene: 4. The germline V gene has CDR1 SGHTA and CDR2 FQGNSA. CDR3 coding DNA: TGTGCCAGCAGCTTATCGACAGGGTTTGGCTACACCTTC. Amino acid sequence: CASSLSTGFGYTF.

The genes are TRBV10-3 and TRBJ1-4; TRBD1 matches at 9 bases. J was trimmed by 7 bases and V by 11 bases; bases with no gene match: 20. The CDR3 contains 17 residues. Germline V gene data show CDR1 as ENHRY and CDR2 as SYGVKD. For the CDR3, the DNA is TGTGCCGCCCACATACCCCCATCCGGGACAGGGACTGAAAAACTGTTTTTT. It codes for CAAHIPPSGTGTEKLFF.

This clone has only a few counts. The V gene is TRBV6-1, the J gene TRBJ1-5; maybe TRBD1 (5 bases). The length of the CDR3 is 16 residues. Trimming left V 0 bases short and J 5 bases short, with 14 bases between. Germline V gives CDR1 MNHNS, CDR2 SASEGT. The CDR3 here is CASSEAMGRGDQPQHF. CDR3 DNA sequence: TGTGCCAGCAGTGAAGCTATGGGGCGGGGAGATCAGCCCCAGCATTTT.

The chain couples TRBV6-5 to TRBJ2-2; 9 bases are a match to TRBD1. This CDR3 has 14 residues. Per germline, CDR1 MNHEY and CDR2 SVGAGI. V trimming: 5 bases; J trimming: 6 bases; junction bases outside the gene matches: 4. The CDR3 DNA is TGTGCCAGCAGTCCGACAGGGGGTCCCGGGGAGCTGTTTTTT. This gives the protein CASSPTGGPGELFF.